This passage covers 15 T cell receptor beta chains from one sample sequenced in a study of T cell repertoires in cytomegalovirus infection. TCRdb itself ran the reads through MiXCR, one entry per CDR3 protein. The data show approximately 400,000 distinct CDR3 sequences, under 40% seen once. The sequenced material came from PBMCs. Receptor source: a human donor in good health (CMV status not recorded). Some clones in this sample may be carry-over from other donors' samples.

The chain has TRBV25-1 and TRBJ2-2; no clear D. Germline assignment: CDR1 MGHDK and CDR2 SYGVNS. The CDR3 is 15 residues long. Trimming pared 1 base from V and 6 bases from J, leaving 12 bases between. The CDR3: CASSEFGPLSGELFF. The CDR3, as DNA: TGTGCCAGCAGTGAATTTGGGCCCCTATCCGGGGAGCTGTTTTTT.

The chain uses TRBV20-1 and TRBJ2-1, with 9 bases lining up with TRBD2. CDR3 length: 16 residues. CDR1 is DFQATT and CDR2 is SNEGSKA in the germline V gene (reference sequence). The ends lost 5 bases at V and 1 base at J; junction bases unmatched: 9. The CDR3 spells CSAGGRGRGSYNEQFF. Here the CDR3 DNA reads TGCAGTGCTGGCGGGAGGGGTCGGGGTTCCTACAATGAGCAGTTCTTC.

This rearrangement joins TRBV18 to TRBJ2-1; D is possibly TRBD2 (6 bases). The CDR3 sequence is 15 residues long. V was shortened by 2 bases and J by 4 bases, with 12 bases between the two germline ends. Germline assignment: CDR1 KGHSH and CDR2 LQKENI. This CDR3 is CASSPEIAEYNEQFF. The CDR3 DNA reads TGTGCCAGCTCACCAGAAATAGCGGAATACAATGAGCAGTTCTTC. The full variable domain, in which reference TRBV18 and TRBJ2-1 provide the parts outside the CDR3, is NAGVMQNPRHLVRRRGQEARLRCSPMKGHSHVYWYRQLPEEGLKFMVYLQKENIIDESGMPKERFSAEFPKEGPSILRIQQVVRGDSAAYFCASSPEIAEYNEQFFGPGTRLTVL.

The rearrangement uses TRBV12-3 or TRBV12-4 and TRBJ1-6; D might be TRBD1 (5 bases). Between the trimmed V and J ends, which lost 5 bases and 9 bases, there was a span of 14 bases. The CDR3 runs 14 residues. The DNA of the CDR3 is TGTGCCAGCAGTCCCCGACGGGGGGTTTCACCCCTCCACTTT. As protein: CASSPRRGVSPLHF.

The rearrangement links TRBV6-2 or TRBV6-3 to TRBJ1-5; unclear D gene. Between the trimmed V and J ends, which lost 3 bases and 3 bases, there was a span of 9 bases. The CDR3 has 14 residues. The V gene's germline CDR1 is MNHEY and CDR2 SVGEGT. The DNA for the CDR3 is TGTGCCAGCAGTTATTATACAGACAATCAGCCCCAGCATTTT. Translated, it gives CASSYYTDNQPQHF.

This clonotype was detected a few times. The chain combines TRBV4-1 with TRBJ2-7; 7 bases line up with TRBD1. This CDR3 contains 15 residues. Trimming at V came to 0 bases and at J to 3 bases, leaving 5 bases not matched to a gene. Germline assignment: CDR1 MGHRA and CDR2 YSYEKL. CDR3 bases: TGCGCCAGCAGCCAAGATTACACAGGGGTCTACGAGCAGTACTTC. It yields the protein CASSQDYTGVYEQYF.

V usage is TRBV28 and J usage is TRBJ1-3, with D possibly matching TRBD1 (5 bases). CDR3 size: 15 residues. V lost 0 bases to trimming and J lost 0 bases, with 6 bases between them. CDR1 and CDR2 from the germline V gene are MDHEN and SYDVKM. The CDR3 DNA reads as TGTGCCAGCAGTTTATGGGGACGCTCTGGAAACACCATATATTTT. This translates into CASSLWGRSGNTIYF.

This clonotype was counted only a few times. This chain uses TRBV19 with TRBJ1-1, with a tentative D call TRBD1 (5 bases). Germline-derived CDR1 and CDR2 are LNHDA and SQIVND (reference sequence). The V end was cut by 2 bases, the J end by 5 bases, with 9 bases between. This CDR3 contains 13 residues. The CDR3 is CASSIFQGTEAFF. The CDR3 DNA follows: TGTGCCAGTAGTATATTCCAGGGAACTGAAGCTTTCTTT.

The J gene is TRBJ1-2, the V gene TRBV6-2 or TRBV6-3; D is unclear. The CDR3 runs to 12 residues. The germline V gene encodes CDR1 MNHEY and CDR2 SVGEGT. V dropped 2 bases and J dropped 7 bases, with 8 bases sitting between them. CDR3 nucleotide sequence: TGTGCCAGCAGTTACGGGTGGGGTGGCTACACCTTC. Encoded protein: CASSYGWGGYTF.

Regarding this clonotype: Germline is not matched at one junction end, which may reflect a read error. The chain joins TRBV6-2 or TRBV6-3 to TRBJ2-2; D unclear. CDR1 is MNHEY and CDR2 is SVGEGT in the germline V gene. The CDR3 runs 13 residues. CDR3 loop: CSSSPDQTGELFF. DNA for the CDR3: TGTTCCAGCAGCCCCGACCAGACCGGGGAGCTGTTTTTT.

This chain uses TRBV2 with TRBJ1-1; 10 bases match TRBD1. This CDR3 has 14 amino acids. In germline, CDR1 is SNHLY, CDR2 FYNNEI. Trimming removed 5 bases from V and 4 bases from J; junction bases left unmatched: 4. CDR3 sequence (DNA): TGTGCCAGCAGTAAGGACAGGGGGTTCACTGAAGCTTTCTTT. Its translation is CASSKDRGFTEAFF.

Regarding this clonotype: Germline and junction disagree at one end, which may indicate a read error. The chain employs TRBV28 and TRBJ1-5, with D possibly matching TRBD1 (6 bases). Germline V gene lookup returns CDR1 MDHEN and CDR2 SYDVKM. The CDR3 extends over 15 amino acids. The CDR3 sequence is CASSSPLPGVQPHHF. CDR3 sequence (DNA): TGTGCCAGCAGTTCCCCCTTGCCAGGGGTTCAGCCCCATCATTTT. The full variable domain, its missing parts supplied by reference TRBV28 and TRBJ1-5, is DVKVTQSSRYLVKRTGEKVFLECVQDMDHENMFWYRQDPGLGLRLIYFSYDVKMKEKGDIPEGYSVSREKKERFSLILESASTNQTSMYLCASSSPLPGVQPHHFGDGTRLSIL.

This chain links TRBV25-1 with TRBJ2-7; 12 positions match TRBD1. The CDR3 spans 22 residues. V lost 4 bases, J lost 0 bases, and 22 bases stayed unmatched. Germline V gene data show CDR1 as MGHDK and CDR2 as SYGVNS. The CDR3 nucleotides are TGTGCCAGCAGTGGTCCGGGACAGGGGGCGAATCCGACAAAGATGAGCTCCTACGAGCAGTACTTC. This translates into CASSGPGQGANPTKMSSYEQYF.

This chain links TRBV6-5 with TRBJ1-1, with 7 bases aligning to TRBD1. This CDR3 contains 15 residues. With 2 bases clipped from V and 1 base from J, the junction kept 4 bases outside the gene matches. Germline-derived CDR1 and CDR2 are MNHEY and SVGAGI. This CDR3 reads CASSYEGATNTEAFF. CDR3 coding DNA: TGTGCCAGCAGTTACGAGGGGGCGACGAACACTGAAGCTTTCTTT.

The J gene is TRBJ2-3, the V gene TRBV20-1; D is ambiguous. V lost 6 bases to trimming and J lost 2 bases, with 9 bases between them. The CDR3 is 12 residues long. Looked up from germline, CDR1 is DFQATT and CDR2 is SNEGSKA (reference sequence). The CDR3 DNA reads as TGCAGTGCAAATACCTTCACAGATACGCAGTATTTT. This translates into CSANTFTDTQYF.